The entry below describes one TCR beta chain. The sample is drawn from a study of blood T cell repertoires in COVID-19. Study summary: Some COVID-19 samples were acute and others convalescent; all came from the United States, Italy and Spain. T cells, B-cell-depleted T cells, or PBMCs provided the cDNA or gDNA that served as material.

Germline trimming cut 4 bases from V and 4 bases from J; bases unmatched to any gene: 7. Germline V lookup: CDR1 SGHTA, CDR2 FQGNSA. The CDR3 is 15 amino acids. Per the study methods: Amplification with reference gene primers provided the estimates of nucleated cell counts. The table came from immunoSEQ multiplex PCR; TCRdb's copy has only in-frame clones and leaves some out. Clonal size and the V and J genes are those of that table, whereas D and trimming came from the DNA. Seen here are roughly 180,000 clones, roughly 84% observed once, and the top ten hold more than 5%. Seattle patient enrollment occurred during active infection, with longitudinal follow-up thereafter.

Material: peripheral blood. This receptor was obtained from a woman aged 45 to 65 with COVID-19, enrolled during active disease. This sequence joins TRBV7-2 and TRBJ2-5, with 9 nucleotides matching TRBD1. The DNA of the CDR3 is TGTGCCAGCAGCTCGGGACAGGGCCGGAGAGAGACCCAGTACTTC. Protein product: CASSSGQGRRETQYF.